One TCR beta chain is described in this entry. Germline V gene lookup returns CDR1 SGHRS and CDR2 YFSETQ. This CDR3 is built from 15 residues. Trimming stripped 0 bases from V and 0 bases from J, with 7 bases between. Here immunoSEQ multiplex PCR was the method, and the copy in TCRdb shows in-frame clones only, minus some. Here the sample spans some 80,000 clones, 75% to 90% being singletons. The entry originates in a study of blood T cell repertoires in COVID-19. Sequenced: peripheral blood. This receptor was taken from a human donor in a cohort sampled during active COVID-19. This chain connects TRBV5-1 to TRBJ2-1, with a possible D match to TRBD1 (5 bases). The CDR3 DNA sequence: TGCGCCAGCAGCTTGGGACAGATCTCCTACAATGAGCAGTTCTTC. It translates to CASSLGQISYNEQFF.